This T cell receptor delta chain stems from a study of gamma-delta T cells after stem cell transplantation. The CDR3 has 22 amino acids. Germline values: CDR1 TSWWSYY, CDR2 QGS. Trimming cost V 1 base and J 0 bases; bases outside gene matches: 17. TCRdb re-called clones from the RT-PCR reads using CATT. This sample has over 1,500 delta-chain clones; over 12% occur once, and the top ten carry about 15%. This clone was detected a few times. The rearrangement uses TRDV1 and TRDJ1; 13 nucleotides match TRDD3. The specimen sequenced was gamma-delta T cells. The sequence was collected from a human donor. It is not recorded whose cells these are; they may come from a transplant donor. The DNA for the CDR3 is TGTGCTCTTGGGGAACGGGTCCCTCTACTGGGGGATACGGTGGGTTACACCGATAAACTCATCTTT. Translation gives CALGERVPLLGDTVGYTDKLIF.